Sequencing of this T cell receptor (beta chain) was carried out in a study of T cells in Graves' hyperthyroidism and ophthalmopathy. Whole-study findings and limits: Stable hyperthyroidism was separated from ophthalmopathy by a model based on 13 V-J features. The blood repertoire included most of the expanded thyroid clonotypes above 0.001.

V was pared by 4 bases and J by 6 bases, with 10 bases of the junction left unmatched. This CDR3 has 16 residues. Researchers took RNA transcripts and amplified the TCR beta CDR3 regions from them. First-round RT-PCR with HTBI primers amplified the TCR CDR3 region. In TCRdb, the multiplex PCR reads were re-called with MiXCR into one record per CDR3 protein. This sample has hundreds of thousands of distinct CDR3 sequences, with about 25% found just once. Note on this clonotype: Its specificity is not known.

The sequenced material came from blood. The origin of this receptor is a woman between 35 and 50 years old with Graves' ophthalmopathy. The chain recombines TRBV12-3 or TRBV12-4 with TRBJ1-2; 11 bases agree with TRBD1. The CDR3 loop reads CASSSTSGTGGHGYTF. The DNA of the CDR3 is TGTGCCAGCAGTTCGACTTCCGGGACAGGGGGACATGGCTACACCTTC.